This TCR beta chain was identified in a study of blood T cell repertoires in COVID-19. Study-level background: Acute-phase and convalescent COVID-19 samples originated in the United States, Italy and Spain. Sources were T cells, B-cell-depleted T cells, or PBMCs; the material itself was cDNA or gDNA.

The CDR3 has 14 residues. Trimming at V came to 7 bases and at J to 10 bases, leaving 9 bases not matched to a gene. Germline CDR1 reads SGHRS; CDR2 reads YFSETQ. As processed by the authors: Reference gene primer amplification yielded estimated nucleated cell counts. The table came from immunoSEQ multiplex PCR; TCRdb's copy has only in-frame clones and leaves some out. That table gives V, J and clone size, and the DNA gave D and trimming. This sample has around 150,000 clones, with 75% to 90% found just once. The TCR comes from a man aged 70-80 years with acute or convalescent COVID-19. Sequenced sample: peripheral blood. The chain joins TRBV5-1 to TRBJ2-1; 12 positions agree with TRBD2. The CDR3 DNA follows: TGCGCCAGCCGGACTAGCGGGATACAGGACGAGCAGTTCTTC. It is translated as CASRTSGIQDEQFF.